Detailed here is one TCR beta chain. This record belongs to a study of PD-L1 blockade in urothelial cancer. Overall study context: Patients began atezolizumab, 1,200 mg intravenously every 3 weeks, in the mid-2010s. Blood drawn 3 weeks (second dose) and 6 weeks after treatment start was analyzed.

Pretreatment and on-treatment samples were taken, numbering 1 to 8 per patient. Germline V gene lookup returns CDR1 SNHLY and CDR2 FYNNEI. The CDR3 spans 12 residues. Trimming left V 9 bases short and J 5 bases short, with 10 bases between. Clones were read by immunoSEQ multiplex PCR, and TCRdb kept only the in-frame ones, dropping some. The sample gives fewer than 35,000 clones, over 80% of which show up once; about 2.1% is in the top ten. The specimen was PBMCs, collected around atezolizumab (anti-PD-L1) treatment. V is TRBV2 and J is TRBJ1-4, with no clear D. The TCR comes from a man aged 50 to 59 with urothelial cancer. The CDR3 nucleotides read TGTGCCAGTAGAGACGGGAATGAAAAACTGTTTTTT. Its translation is CASRDGNEKLFF. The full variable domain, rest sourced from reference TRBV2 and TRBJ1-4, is EPEVTQTPSHQVTQMGQEVILRCVPISNHLYFYWYRQILGQKVEFLVSFYNNEISEKSEIFDDQFSVERPDGSNFTLKIRSTKLEDSAMYFCASRDGNEKLFFGSGTQLSVL.